Detailed here is one TCR beta chain. The data stem from a study of blood T cell repertoires in COVID-19. The wider study: Acute and convalescent COVID-19 samples came from the United States, Italy and Spain. PBMCs, B-cell-depleted T cells, or T cells were the source of the cDNA or gDNA that made up the material.

CDR3 size: 17 residues. Trimming pared 3 bases from V and 0 bases from J, leaving 15 bases between. Per germline, CDR1 MRHNA and CDR2 SNTAGT. Study processing details: Reference gene primer amplification in the assay estimated nucleated cell counts. Data came from immunoSEQ multiplex PCR; TCRdb stores just in-frame clones and leaves some out. V, J and clone size reflect that table, while D and trimming were determined from the DNA. This repertoire shows some 38,000 clones, roughly 80% found once; its top ten account for 9% to 10%. The source is a man aged 55 to 69 in a cohort sampled during active COVID-19. This rearrangement joins TRBV6-4 to TRBJ2-1; D might be TRBD2 (5 bases). Sequences were obtained from peripheral blood. The CDR3 region is CASSENWRASSYNEQFF. The CDR3, as DNA: TGTGCCAGCAGTGAGAATTGGCGGGCCAGCTCCTACAATGAGCAGTTCTTC.